This T cell receptor beta chain was recorded in a study of T cell changes during pregnancy in multiple sclerosis (dated by TCRdb to the late 2010s). Regarding the complete study: The study examined how the T cell repertoire changed over the course of pregnancy in women with multiple sclerosis.

The CDR3 numbers 13 residues from cysteine through phenylalanine. The read is trimmed to its CDR3 DNA, 39 bases read in frame from base 1. V lost 2 bases and J lost 7 bases; the stretch between them is 10 bases long. Looking up the germline V gene yields CDR1 SGHTA and CDR2 FQGTGA. Notes on this clone: The antigen this receptor binds is unknown. The input lacks base qualities; no much larger clone sits a single base away.

Library construction relied on the immunoSEQ multiplex PCR assay. TCRdb took this table from immuneACCESS and kept in-frame rearrangements with V and J called. Such tables lack part of the clones; where checked against another copy, unresolved V genes explain under half of the gap, and the rest is unexplained. The sample records about 69,000 clones, approximately 90% of which are singletons. The ten largest clones represent more than 1.3% of the sample. This clonotype was sampled from a female donor with multiple sclerosis, enrolled in a pregnancy study. The chain joins TRBV7-3 to TRBJ2-3; 6 matching bases give a weak D call of TRBD2. This sample comprised peripheral blood, obtained in the third trimester of pregnancy. For the CDR3, the sequence is CASSLPGGHTQYF. In nucleotides, the sequence is TGTGCCAGCAGCTTACCCGGGGGACATACGCAGTATTTT.